This TCR delta chain originates from a study of gamma-delta T cells after stem cell transplantation. The germline V gene encodes CDR1 GEAIGNYY and CDR2 EKD. The junction had 13 bases not matched to a gene; V was cut back by 1 base and J by 5 bases. The CDR3 has 17 amino acids. TCRdb re-called the RT-PCR reads with CATT. The table has roughly 14,000 delta-chain clones, just under 9.5% seen once; the top ten hold 62%. This clone occurred many times. Sequencing was carried out using gamma-delta T cells. The source of this sequence is a human donor. It is not recorded whose cells these are; they may come from a transplant donor. The rearrangement uses TRDV2 and TRDJ1, with TRDD3 matching 9 bases. The CDR3 reads CACDTWDELGDKDKLIF. The DNA of the CDR3 is TGTGCCTGTGACACTTGGGACGAACTGGGGGACAAGGATAAACTCATCTTT.